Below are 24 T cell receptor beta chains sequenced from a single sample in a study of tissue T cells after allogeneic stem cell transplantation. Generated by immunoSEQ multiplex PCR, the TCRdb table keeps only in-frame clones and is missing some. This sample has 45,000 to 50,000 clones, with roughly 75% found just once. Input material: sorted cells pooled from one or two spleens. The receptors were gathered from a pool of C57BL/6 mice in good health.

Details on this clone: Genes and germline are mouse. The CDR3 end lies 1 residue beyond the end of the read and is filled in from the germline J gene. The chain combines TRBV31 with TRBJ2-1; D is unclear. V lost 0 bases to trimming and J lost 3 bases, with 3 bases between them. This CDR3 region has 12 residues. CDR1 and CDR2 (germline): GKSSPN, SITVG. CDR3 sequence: CAWSLGYAEQFF. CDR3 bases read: TGTGCCTGGAGTCTAGGCTATGCTGAGCAGTTC.

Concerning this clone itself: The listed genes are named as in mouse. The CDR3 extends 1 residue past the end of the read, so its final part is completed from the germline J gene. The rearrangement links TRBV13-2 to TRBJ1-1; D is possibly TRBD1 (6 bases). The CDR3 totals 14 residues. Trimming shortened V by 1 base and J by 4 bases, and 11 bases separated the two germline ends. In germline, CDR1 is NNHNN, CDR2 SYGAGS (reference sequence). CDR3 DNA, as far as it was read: TGTGCCAGCGGTGATACGGGGGGCAGCACAGAAGTCTTC. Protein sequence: CASGDTGGSTEVF. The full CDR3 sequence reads CASGDTGGSTEVFF.

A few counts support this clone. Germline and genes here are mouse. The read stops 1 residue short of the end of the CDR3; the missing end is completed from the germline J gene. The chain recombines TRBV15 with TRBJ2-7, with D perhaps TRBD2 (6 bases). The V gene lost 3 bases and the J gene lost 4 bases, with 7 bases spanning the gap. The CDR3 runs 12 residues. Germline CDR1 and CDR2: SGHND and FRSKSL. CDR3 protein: CASSLWGYEQYF. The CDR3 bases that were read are TGTGCCAGCAGTTTGTGGGGGTATGAACAGTAC.

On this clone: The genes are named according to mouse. The CDR3 reads CASGDYRGRNEQYF. The sequenced CDR3 bases are TGTGCCAGCGGTGACTACAGGGGGCGGAATGAACAGTAC. The J gene is TRBJ2-7, the V gene TRBV13-2, with 9 bases identical to TRBD1. The read terminates 1 residue before the CDR3 end, so the remaining end is supplied by the germline J gene. In germline, CDR1 is NNHNN, CDR2 SYGAGS (reference sequence). The junction had 5 bases not matched to a gene; V was cut back by 2 bases and J by 5 bases. This CDR3 region has 14 residues.

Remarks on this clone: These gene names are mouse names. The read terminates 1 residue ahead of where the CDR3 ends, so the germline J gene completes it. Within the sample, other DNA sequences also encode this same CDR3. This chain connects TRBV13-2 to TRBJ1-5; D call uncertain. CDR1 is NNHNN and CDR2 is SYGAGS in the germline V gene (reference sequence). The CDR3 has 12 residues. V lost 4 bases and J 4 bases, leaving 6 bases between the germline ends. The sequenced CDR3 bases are TGTGCCAGCGGTAGGCAAAACCAGGCTCCGCTT. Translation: CASGRQNQAPL. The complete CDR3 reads CASGRQNQAPLF.

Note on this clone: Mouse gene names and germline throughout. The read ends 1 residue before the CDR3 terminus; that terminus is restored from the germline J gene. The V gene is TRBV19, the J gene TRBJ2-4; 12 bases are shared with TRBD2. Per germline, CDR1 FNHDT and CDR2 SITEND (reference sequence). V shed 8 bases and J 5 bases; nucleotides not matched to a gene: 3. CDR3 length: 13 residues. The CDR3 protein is CARGTGGRNTLYF. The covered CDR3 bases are TGTGCCAGGGGGACTGGGGGGCGAAACACCTTGTAC.

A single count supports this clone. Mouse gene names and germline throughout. Partial CDR3 DNA: TGCTCCAGCAGTCAGGCCACCCAGTAC. Its protein is CSSSQATQY. The whole CDR3 protein is CSSSQATQYF. The chain is built from TRBV23 and TRBJ2-5. The read ends 1 residue early relative to the CDR3; the germline J gene fills the gap. The CDR3 is 10 residues long. In germline, CDR1 is KGHTA, CDR2 FQNQQP.

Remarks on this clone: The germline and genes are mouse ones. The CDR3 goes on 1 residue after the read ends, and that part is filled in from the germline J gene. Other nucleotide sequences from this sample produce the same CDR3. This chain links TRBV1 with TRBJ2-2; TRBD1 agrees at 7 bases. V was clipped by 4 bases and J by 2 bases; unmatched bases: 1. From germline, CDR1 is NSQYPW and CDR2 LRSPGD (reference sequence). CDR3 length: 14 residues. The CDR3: CTCSVTGNTGQLYF. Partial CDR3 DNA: TGCACCTGCAGTGTGACAGGGAACACCGGGCAGCTCTAC.

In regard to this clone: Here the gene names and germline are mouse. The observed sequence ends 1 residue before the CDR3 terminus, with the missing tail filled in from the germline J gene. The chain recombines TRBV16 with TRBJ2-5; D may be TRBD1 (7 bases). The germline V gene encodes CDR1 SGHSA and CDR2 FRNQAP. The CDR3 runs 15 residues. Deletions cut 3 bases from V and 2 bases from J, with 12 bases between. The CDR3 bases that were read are TGTGCAAGCAGCTTGGAGGGGGCGCGCCAAGACACCCAGTAC. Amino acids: CASSLEGARQDTQY. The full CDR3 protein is CASSLEGARQDTQYF.

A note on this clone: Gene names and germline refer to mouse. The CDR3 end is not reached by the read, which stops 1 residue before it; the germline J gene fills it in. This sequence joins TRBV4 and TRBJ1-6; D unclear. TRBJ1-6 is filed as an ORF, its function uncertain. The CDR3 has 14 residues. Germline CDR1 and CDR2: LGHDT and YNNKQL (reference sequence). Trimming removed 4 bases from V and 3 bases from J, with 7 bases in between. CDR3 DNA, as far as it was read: TGTGCCAGCAGCTTCGACAACTATAATTCGCCCCTCTAC. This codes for CASSFDNYNSPLY. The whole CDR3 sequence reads CASSFDNYNSPLYF.

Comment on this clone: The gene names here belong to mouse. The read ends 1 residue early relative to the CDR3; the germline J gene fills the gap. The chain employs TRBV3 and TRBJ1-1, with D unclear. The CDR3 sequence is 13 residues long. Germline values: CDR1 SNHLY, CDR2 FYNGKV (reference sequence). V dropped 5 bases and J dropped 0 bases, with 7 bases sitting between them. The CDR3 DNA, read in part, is TGTGCCAGCAGCCAGACATCAAACACAGAAGTCTTC. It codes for CASSQTSNTEVF. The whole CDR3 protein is CASSQTSNTEVFF.

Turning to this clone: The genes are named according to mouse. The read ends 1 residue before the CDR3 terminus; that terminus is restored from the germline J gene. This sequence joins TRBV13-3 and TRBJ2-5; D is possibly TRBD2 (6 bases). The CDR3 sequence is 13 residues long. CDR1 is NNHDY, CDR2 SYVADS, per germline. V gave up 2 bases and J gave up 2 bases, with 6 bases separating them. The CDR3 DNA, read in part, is TGTGCCAGCAGTGAACTGGGCCAAGACACCCAGTAC. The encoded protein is CASSELGQDTQY. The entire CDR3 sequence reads CASSELGQDTQYF.

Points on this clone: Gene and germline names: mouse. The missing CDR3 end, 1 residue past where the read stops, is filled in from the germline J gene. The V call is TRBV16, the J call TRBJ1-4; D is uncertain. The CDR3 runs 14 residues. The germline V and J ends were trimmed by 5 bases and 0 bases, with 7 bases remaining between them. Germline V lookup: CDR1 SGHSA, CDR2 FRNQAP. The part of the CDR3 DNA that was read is TGTGCAAGCAGCCTCAGAATTTCCAACGAAAGATTATTT. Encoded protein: CASSLRISNERLF. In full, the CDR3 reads CASSLRISNERLFF.

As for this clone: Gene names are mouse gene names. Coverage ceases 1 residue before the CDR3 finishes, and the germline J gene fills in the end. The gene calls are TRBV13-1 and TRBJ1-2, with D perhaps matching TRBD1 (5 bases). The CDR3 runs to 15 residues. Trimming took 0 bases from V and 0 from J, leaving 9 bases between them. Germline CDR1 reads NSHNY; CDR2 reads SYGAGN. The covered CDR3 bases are TGTGCCAGCAGTGATGCAGCGGGGGCAAACTCCGACTACACC. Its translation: CASSDAAGANSDYT. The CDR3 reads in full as CASSDAAGANSDYTF.

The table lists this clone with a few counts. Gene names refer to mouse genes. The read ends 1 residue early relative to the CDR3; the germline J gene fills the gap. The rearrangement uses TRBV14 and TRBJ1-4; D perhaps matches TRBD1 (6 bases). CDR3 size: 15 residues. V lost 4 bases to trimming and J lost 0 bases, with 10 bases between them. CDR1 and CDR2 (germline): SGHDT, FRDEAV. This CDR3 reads CASSPGTISNERLFF. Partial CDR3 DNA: TGTGCCAGCAGTCCCGGGACAATTTCCAACGAAAGATTATTT.

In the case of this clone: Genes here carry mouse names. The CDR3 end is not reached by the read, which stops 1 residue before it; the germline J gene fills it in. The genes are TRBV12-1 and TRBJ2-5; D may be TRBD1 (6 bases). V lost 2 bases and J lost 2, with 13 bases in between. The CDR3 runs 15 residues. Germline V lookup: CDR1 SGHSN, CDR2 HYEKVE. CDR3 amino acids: CASSRPGVLQDTQYF. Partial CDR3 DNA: TGTGCCAGCTCTCGCCCAGGGGTCCTCCAAGACACCCAGTAC. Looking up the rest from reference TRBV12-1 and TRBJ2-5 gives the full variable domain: DSGVVQSPRHIIKEKGGRSVLTCIPISGHSNVVWYQQTLGKELKFLIQHYEKVERDKGFLPSRFSVQQFDDYHSEMNMSALELEDSAMYFCASSRPGVLQDTQYFGPGTRLLVL.

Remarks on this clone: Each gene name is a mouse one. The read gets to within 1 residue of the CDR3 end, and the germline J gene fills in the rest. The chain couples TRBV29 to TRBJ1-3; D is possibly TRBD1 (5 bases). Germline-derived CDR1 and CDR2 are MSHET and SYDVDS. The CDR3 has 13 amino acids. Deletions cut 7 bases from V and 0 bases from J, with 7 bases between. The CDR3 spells CASKDSSGNTLYF. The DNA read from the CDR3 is TGTGCTAGCAAAGACAGTTCTGGAAATACGCTCTAT.

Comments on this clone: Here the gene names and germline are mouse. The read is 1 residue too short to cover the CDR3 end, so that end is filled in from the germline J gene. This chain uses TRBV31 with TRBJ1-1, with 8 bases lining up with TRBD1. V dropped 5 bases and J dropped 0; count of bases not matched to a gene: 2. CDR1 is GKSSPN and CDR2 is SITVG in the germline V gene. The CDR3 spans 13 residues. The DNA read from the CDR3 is TGTGCCTGGGGGACAGGAGCAAACACAGAAGTCTTC. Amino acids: CAWGTGANTEVF. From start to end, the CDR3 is CAWGTGANTEVFF.

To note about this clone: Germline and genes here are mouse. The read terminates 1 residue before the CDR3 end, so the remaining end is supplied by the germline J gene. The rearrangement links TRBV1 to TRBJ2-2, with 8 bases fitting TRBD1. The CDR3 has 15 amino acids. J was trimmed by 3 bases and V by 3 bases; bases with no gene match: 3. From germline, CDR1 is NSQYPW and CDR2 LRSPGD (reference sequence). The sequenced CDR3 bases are TGCACCTGCAGTGCCCCAGGGGGCGACACCGGGCAGCTCTAC. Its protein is CTCSAPGGDTGQLY. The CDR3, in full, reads CTCSAPGGDTGQLYF.

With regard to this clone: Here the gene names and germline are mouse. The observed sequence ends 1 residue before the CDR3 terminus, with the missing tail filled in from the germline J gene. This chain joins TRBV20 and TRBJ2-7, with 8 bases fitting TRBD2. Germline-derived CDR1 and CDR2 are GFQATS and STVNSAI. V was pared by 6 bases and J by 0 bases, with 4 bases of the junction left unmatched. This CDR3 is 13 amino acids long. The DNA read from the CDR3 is TGTGGTGCAACTGGGGGTAGCTCCTATGAACAGTAC. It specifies CGATGGSSYEQY. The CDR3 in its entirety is CGATGGSSYEQYF.

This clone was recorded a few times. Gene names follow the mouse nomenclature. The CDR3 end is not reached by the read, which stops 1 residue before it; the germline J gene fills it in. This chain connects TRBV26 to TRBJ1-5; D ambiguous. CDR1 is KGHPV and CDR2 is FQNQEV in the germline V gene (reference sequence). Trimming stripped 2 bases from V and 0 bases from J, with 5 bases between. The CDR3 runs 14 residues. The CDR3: CASSLTVNNQAPLF. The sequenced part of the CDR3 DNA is TGTGCCAGCAGTCTGACAGTTAACAACCAGGCTCCGCTT.

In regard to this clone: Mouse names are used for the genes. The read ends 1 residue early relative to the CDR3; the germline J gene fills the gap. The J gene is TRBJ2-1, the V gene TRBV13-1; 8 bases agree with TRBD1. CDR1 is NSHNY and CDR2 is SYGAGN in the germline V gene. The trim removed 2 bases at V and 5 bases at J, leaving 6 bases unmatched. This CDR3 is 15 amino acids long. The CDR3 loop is CASSEEAGGDAEQFF. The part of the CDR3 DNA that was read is TGTGCCAGCAGTGAAGAGGCAGGGGGCGATGCTGAGCAGTTC.

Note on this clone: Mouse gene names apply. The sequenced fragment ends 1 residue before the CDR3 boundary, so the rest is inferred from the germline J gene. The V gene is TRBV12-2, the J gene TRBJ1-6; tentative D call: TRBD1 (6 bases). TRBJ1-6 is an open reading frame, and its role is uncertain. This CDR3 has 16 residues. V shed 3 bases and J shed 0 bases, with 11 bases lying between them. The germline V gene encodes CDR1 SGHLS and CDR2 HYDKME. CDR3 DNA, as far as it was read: TGTGCCAGCTCTGTACAGGGATATTCCTATAATTCGCCCCTCTAC. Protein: CASSVQGYSYNSPLY. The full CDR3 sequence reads CASSVQGYSYNSPLYF.

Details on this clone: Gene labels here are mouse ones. The CDR3 sequence: CASSQSQYNNQAPLF. CDR3 DNA (partial): TGTGCCAGCAGCCAATCACAATATAACAACCAGGCTCCGCTT. The chain links TRBV5 to TRBJ1-5; no firm D call. The CDR3 end falls 1 residue outside the read, so it is completed with the germline J gene. Germline assignment: CDR1 LGHNA and CDR2 YNLKQL (reference sequence). Trimming removed 2 bases at V and 0 bases at J, with 8 bases between. This CDR3 contains 15 residues.